The 24 T cell receptor beta chains below all came from one sample that was sequenced in a study of beta chain features in type 1 diabetes. Findings and limits, study-wide: People with Type 1 diabetes carried modestly yet significantly shorter TCRB CDR3s in all four CD4+ subsets.

The sequenced template was cDNA made from the entire isolated RNA. TCRdb's table, derived via immunoSEQ multiplex PCR, lists solely in-frame clones and lacks some. The sample carries about 390,000 clones, around 9.6% recorded once. These receptors have no known antigen. Input material: central memory CD4+ T cells from blood. These receptors came from a man aged 25 to 40 with type 1 diabetes.

This clone is a singleton in its sample. This sequence joins TRBV5-5 and TRBJ2-5; D is possibly TRBD1 (6 bases). Trimming removed 2 bases at V and 2 bases at J, with 10 bases between. The CDR3 extends over 14 amino acids. Germline CDR1 and CDR2: SGHKS and YYEKEE (reference sequence). The CDR3 DNA sequence: TGTGCCAGCAGCTTATTGACAGGACAAGAGACCCAGTACTTC. Protein: CASSLLTGQETQYF.

This clone was picked up one time. One end of the junction fails to match germline, which may point to a read error. The V and J genes are TRBV29-1 and TRBJ2-2, with D possibly TRBD2 on 6 matching bases. The CDR3 loop spans 13 amino acids. Germline V CDR1 and CDR2: SQVTM, ANQGSEA. DNA of the CDR3: TGCAGCTTTGTGGCCCCCACCACCGGGGGGCTGTTTTTT. Amino acids: CSFVAPTTGGLFF.

This chain joins TRBV6-6 and TRBJ2-5, with 9 positions matching TRBD1. The CDR3 is made up of 14 amino acids. Per germline, CDR1 MNHNY and CDR2 SVGAGI (reference sequence). V dropped 8 bases and J dropped 5; count of bases not matched to a gene: 9. CDR3 loop: CASYLSGQGETQYF. CDR3 coding DNA: TGTGCCAGCTACTTGTCGGGACAGGGTGAGACCCAGTACTTC.

V usage is TRBV10-3 and J usage is TRBJ2-7; weak D call: TRBD2 (6 bases). Trimming left V 0 bases short and J 6 bases short, with 18 bases between. Germline CDR1 and CDR2: ENHRY and SYGVKD. The length of the CDR3 is 16 residues. The DNA of the CDR3 is TGTGCCATCAGTGAGTCGCCCGGGACTGGTTACTCCGAGCAGTACTTC. Translating gives CAISESPGTGYSEQYF.

In its sample, this clone was seen a few times. The genes are TRBV6-1 and TRBJ2-3; D not resolved. Between the trimmed V and J ends, which lost 2 bases and 9 bases, there was a span of 6 bases. The CDR3 length is 11 residues. CDR1 and CDR2 (germline): MNHNS, SASEGT. This chain's CDR3 is CASSESQTQYF. CDR3 DNA: TGTGCCAGCAGTGAAAGCCAAACGCAGTATTTT.

Many counts were recorded for this clone. V is TRBV13 and J is TRBJ2-7, with 9 bases identical to TRBD1. The CDR3 is 12 residues long. CDR1 is PRHDT, CDR2 FYEKMQ, per germline (reference sequence). With V trimmed by 6 bases and J by 7 bases, 4 bases remained unmatched. CDR3 amino acids: CASRQGAGEQYF. CDR3 DNA: TGTGCCAGCAGACAGGGGGCGGGTGAGCAGTACTTC.

This clone appeared many times. The chain carries TRBV28 and TRBJ2-1; TRBD1 matches at 8 bases. This CDR3 contains 13 residues. The V segment lost 3 bases and the J segment 8 bases; nucleotides outside the gene matches: 3. The germline CDR1 and CDR2 sequences are MDHEN and SYDVKM. CDR3 DNA: TGTGCCAGCAGTTTTCCGGACAGGGATGAGCAGTTCTTC. This gives the protein CASSFPDRDEQFF.

This clone turned up a few times. This sequence joins TRBV5-1 and TRBJ2-1; no firm D call. Deletions cut 0 bases from V and 0 bases from J, with 4 bases between. The CDR3 is made up of 14 amino acids. Germline assignment: CDR1 SGHRS and CDR2 YFSETQ. CDR3 in amino acids: CASSLESSYNEQFF. CDR3 sequence (DNA): TGCGCCAGCAGCTTGGAGAGCTCCTACAATGAGCAGTTCTTC.

This clone has only a few counts. This chain uses TRBV9 with TRBJ2-7, with D possibly matching TRBD1 (6 bases). Germline loops: CDR1 SGDLS, CDR2 YYNGEE. The CDR3 totals 13 residues. V was clipped by 4 bases and J by 13 bases, with 21 bases between them. CDR3 sequence: CASSKGVGLPLYF. CDR3 in DNA: TGTGCCAGCAGCAAGGGGGTCGGGTTACCCCTATACTTC.

This clone has only a few counts. This sequence joins TRBV7-9 and TRBJ2-7, with 8 nucleotides matching TRBD2. The CDR3 is 17 residues long. In germline, CDR1 is SEHNR, CDR2 FQNEAQ (reference sequence). J gave up 3 bases and V 4 bases, and 14 bases lay outside the gene matches. CDR3 sequence reads: CASSSNLGAGDHYEQYF. The CDR3 nucleotides read TGTGCCAGCAGCTCCAACCTCGGAGCGGGAGATCACTACGAGCAGTACTTC.

This clone appeared a few times. The chain employs TRBV7-2 and TRBJ2-1, with 10 bases that match TRBD1. The CDR3 spans 15 residues. Germline values: CDR1 SGHTA, CDR2 FQGNSA. The trim removed 4 bases at V and 4 bases at J, leaving 4 bases unmatched. The CDR3 protein is CASSSDRGPYNEQFF. Written as DNA, the CDR3 is TGTGCCAGCAGCTCTGACAGGGGGCCATACAATGAGCAGTTCTTC.

This clone was counted a few times. The sample holds other DNA sequences that translate to the same CDR3. The J gene is TRBJ2-2, the V gene TRBV15, with D possibly matching TRBD2 (5 bases). The V gene's germline CDR1 is LNHNV and CDR2 YYDKDF (reference sequence). The CDR3 consists of 17 residues. The V end was cut by 1 base, the J end by 3 bases, with 15 bases between. Here the CDR3 reads CATSRVPGEPYTGELFF. CDR3 DNA: TGTGCCACCAGCAGAGTCCCCGGGGAGCCCTACACCGGGGAGCTGTTTTTT.

This clone has ten or more counts. The rearrangement joins TRBV18 to TRBJ1-5; TRBD1 matches 8 bases. Unmatched junction bases numbered 9, after V lost 3 bases and J lost 2 bases. Germline CDR1 is KGHSH and CDR2 is LQKENI. This CDR3 is 17 amino acids long. In nucleotides, the CDR3 is TGTGCCAGCTCACCCTCGGGGCAGACAGGGGGCAATCAGCCCCAGCATTTT. This codes for CASSPSGQTGGNQPQHF.

This clone appeared many times. The chain is built from TRBV10-3 and TRBJ2-5; D is possibly TRBD2 (7 bases). The length of the CDR3 is 16 residues. The germline V and J ends were trimmed by 0 bases and 1 base, with 12 bases remaining between them. The germline CDR1 and CDR2 sequences are ENHRY and SYGVKD. CDR3 nucleotide sequence: TGTGCCATCAGTGAGTCGAAGGGGGGGGCCCAAGAGACCCAGTACTTC. Encoded protein: CAISESKGGAQETQYF.

This chain joins TRBV2 and TRBJ2-6; D is uncertain. V was clipped by 3 bases and J by 4 bases, with 7 bases between them. CDR1 is SNHLY, CDR2 FYNNEI, per germline. The CDR3 has 14 amino acids. CDR3 amino acids: CASSELRGANVLTF. CDR3 coding DNA: TGTGCCAGCAGTGAGCTCCGAGGGGCCAACGTCCTGACTTTC. The entire variable domain, with the rest obtained from reference TRBV2 and TRBJ2-6, is as follows: EPEVTQTPSHQVTQMGQEVILRCVPISNHLYFYWYRQILGQKVEFLVSFYNNEISEKSEIFDDQFSVERPDGSNFTLKIRSTKLEDSAMYFCASSELRGANVLTFGAGSRLTVL.

Only a few counts were recorded for this clone. V and J are TRBV2 and TRBJ2-7, with 7 bases lining up with TRBD1. Trimming took 6 bases from V and 1 from J; bases not matched to a gene: 15. CDR3 size: 17 residues. Germline lookup yields CDR1 SNHLY and CDR2 FYNNEI. The CDR3 spells CASSGRFSGTVSYEQYF. The CDR3 DNA reads TGTGCCAGCAGCGGTCGGTTTTCCGGGACAGTTTCCTACGAGCAGTACTTC. The variable domain in full, with the rest retrieved from reference TRBV2 and TRBJ2-7, is EPEVTQTPSHQVTQMGQEVILRCVPISNHLYFYWYRQILGQKVEFLVSFYNNEISEKSEIFDDQFSVERPDGSNFTLKIRSTKLEDSAMYFCASSGRFSGTVSYEQYFGPGTRLTVT.

The gene calls are TRBV19 and TRBJ2-7, with TRBD1 matching over 10 bases. Germline values: CDR1 LNHDA, CDR2 SQIVND (reference sequence). The ends lost 10 bases at V and 3 bases at J; junction bases unmatched: 15. The CDR3 extends over 16 amino acids. DNA of the CDR3: TGTGCCACCGCCAAATTCCAAGACAGGGGGCTCTACGAGCAGTACTTC. This gives the protein CATAKFQDRGLYEQYF.

The V gene is TRBV28, the J gene TRBJ2-6; D call uncertain. The germline gives CDR1 MDHEN, CDR2 SYDVKM. This CDR3 comprises 15 residues. Trimming pared 6 bases from V and 0 bases from J, leaving 9 bases between. In DNA, the CDR3 is TGTGCCAGCAGACAGAGGACCTCTGGGGCCAACGTCCTGACTTTC. Its protein is CASRQRTSGANVLTF. Supplemented by reference TRBV28 and TRBJ2-6, the full variable domain reads DVKVTQSSRYLVKRTGEKVFLECVQDMDHENMFWYRQDPGLGLRLIYFSYDVKMKEKGDIPEGYSVSREKKERFSLILESASTNQTSMYLCASRQRTSGANVLTFGAGSRLTVL.

This clone was seen ten or more times. The V call is TRBV19, the J call TRBJ1-3; TRBD1 matches 8 bases. Germline CDR1 LNHDA, CDR2 SQIVND (reference sequence). Trimming removed 3 bases from V and 0 bases from J; junction bases left unmatched: 4. This CDR3 comprises 16 residues. CDR3 in DNA: TGTGCCAGTAGTATCAGCGGGACAGGCTCTGGAAACACCATATATTTT. Amino acids: CASSISGTGSGNTIYF.

In this sample, this clone turned up many times. The V call is TRBV5-4, the J call TRBJ2-7; 14 positions match TRBD2. V shed 4 bases and J 5 bases; nucleotides not matched to a gene: 8. Per the germline V gene, CDR1 is SGHNT and CDR2 is YYREEE (reference sequence). The CDR3 consists of 16 residues. The CDR3 sequence: CASSGGTSGRLNEQYF. CDR3 bases: TGTGCCAGCAGCGGGGGGACTAGCGGGAGACTGAACGAGCAGTACTTC.

This chain uses TRBV9 with TRBJ2-5; 14 nucleotides agree with TRBD2. Germline loops: CDR1 SGDLS, CDR2 YYNGEE. The CDR3 covers 16 residues. V lost 4 bases, J lost 3 bases, and 5 bases stayed unmatched. The CDR3 nucleotides read TGTGCCAGCAGCTTCGGGACTAGCGGGAGTGAAGAGACCCAGTACTTC. This sequence encodes CASSFGTSGSEETQYF.

The V and J genes are TRBV18 and TRBJ2-1; D is unresolved. Germline V gene data show CDR1 as KGHSH and CDR2 as LQKENI. The CDR3 has 14 residues. The germline V and J ends were trimmed by 3 bases and 2 bases, with 8 bases remaining between them. The CDR3 DNA reads as TGTGCCAGCTCACCTTTTACAGCCTACAATGAGCAGTTCTTC. It is translated as CASSPFTAYNEQFF.

The chain has TRBV7-2 and TRBJ2-6; 9 nucleotides align to TRBD1. V lost 2 bases and J lost 4; bases outside the gene matches: 9. The CDR3 is 18 residues long. CDR1 and CDR2 (germline): SGHTA, FQGNSA. In DNA form, the CDR3 reads TGTGCCAGCAGCTTAACGGCTTGGACAGGGGCCGGGGCCAACGTCCTGACTTTC. It yields the protein CASSLTAWTGAGANVLTF.

This clone was observed many times. The V gene is TRBV7-2, the J gene TRBJ1-5; D remains unclear. V dropped 3 bases and J dropped 5 bases, with 8 bases sitting between them. CDR1 SGHTA and CDR2 FQGNSA come from the germline V gene. The CDR3 spans 13 residues. DNA for the CDR3: TGTGCCAGCAGCTTGATGAACGATCAGCCCCAGCATTTT. It yields the protein CASSLMNDQPQHF.